The rows below give T cell receptor beta chains drawn from one sample of a study of blood T cell repertoires in COVID-19. Sequenced by immunoSEQ multiplex PCR; TCRdb stores in-frame clones only, minus some. The repertoire has approximately 200,000 clones, around 86% of them found once; the top ten carry 4.5% to 5.5%. The sequencing sample was made of peripheral blood. The receptors derive from a human donor in a cohort sampled during active COVID-19. CDR3s include the opening cysteine and the closing phenylalanine or tryptophan. Each record gives: J gene, D gene, V gene, CDR3 protein. A D gene is named only where the DNA matches it firmly.

>TRBJ2-7|.|TRBV3-1/TRBV3-2
CASSQGMGPSYYEQYF
>TRBJ2-7|TRBD2|TRBV2
CASTPGTTGTSGIYEQYF
>TRBJ2-1|.|TRBV6-1
CASSEEGGGHNEQFF
>TRBJ2-7|.|TRBV7-2
CASSFGGPSSYEQYF
>TRBJ1-1|.|TRBV11-3
CASSFSGEGTEAFF
>TRBJ2-3|.|TRBV5-1
CASSLVSSTDTQYF
>TRBJ1-2|.|TRBV28
CASSFSSFGYTF
>TRBJ1-5|.|TRBV19
CASSNSGLLNQPQHF
>TRBJ1-2|.|TRBV4-3
CASSQVSGGEYGYTF
>TRBJ2-2|TRBD2|TRBV3-1/TRBV3-2
CASSQSGRAVAGELFF
>TRBJ2-7|.|TRBV5-4
CASSLLAGDEQYF
>TRBJ2-1|.|TRBV5-5
CASSLLGRDEQFF
>TRBJ1-5|.|TRBV28
CASSPLLGYSNQPQHF
>TRBJ2-1|TRBD2|TRBV19
CASTESGRVSNEQFF
>TRBJ2-1|TRBD1|TRBV5-1
CASSLGDSSYNEQFF
>TRBJ1-1|.|TRBV4-3
CASSQDPPGMNTEAFF
>TRBJ1-2|TRBD1|TRBV9
CASSDTGAYGYTF
>TRBJ2-5|TRBD2|TRBV5-1
CASSTGGLAGWETQYF
>TRBJ2-7|.|TRBV21-1
CASSKGTRPYEQYF
>TRBJ2-7|.|TRBV6-2/TRBV6-3
CASSDLQGYEQYF
>TRBJ2-5|TRBD1|TRBV6-6
CASSQRTGRWAQETQYF
>TRBJ2-1|.|TRBV28
CASRWTEDGYNEQFF
>TRBJ1-1|.|TRBV19
CASSRTEALNTEAFF
>TRBJ2-7|.|TRBV10-3
CAISEAGRTYEQYF
>TRBJ1-1|.|TRBV29-1
CSVAGQNTEAFF
>TRBJ1-3|TRBD1|TRBV5-1
CASSLGDRRTGSGNTIYF
>TRBJ1-1|TRBD1|TRBV6-5
CASSPSTGVNTEAFF
>TRBJ1-1|TRBD1|TRBV4-2
CASSQGTAGGTEAFF
>TRBJ2-7|TRBD2|TRBV5-4
CASSGTSGTYEQYF
>TRBJ1-6|TRBD1|TRBV9
CASSGQGAGNSPLHF
>TRBJ1-2|.|TRBV9
CASSVEAQGQNGYTF
>TRBJ2-1|.|TRBV10-3
CAISERLGYEQFF
>TRBJ2-3|.|TRBV6-6
CASSYIQGTDTQYF
>TRBJ2-5|.|TRBV6-5
CASSSGRRAFQETQYF
>TRBJ2-7|TRBD1|TRBV4-1
CASSQTSGTGGYEQYF
>TRBJ1-5|TRBD1|TRBV20-1
CSASAWGQGSNQPQHF
>TRBJ1-2|TRBD1|TRBV27
CASSSAGGDYGYTF
>TRBJ1-5|.|TRBV18
CASSPEFRGYSNQPQHF
>TRBJ1-2|TRBD1|TRBV4-3
CASSHLDRAITF
>TRBJ2-5|.|TRBV7-9
CASSLGYSTVQETQYF
>TRBJ2-7|.|TRBV4-1
CASSQGWGRSQYF
>TRBJ2-7|TRBD2|TRBV28
CASSLWSGSAPVEQYF
>TRBJ2-7|.|TRBV6-2/TRBV6-3
CASSMRYEQYF
>TRBJ1-5|.|TRBV12-3/TRBV12-4
CASSFGGNQPQHF
>TRBJ1-1|TRBD1|TRBV11-3
CASSSGQGFEAFF
>TRBJ1-5|.|TRBV6-5
CATEGGGGQPQHF
>TRBJ2-7|TRBD1|TRBV7-9
CASSFNRLGAGGYEQYF
>TRBJ2-5|.|TRBV5-1
CASSPEAPPETQYF
>TRBJ2-5|.|TRBV7-3
CASSLVAGIWETQYF
>TRBJ1-1|.|TRBV9
CASSVAINTEAFF
>TRBJ2-1|TRBD2|TRBV27
CASSLFGEGLNEQFF
>TRBJ1-1|TRBD1|TRBV28
CASRPPTGGMNTEAFF